A selection of T cell receptor beta chains follows, all from one sample in a study of blood T cell repertoires in COVID-19. The method was immunoSEQ multiplex PCR; TCRdb's version includes in-frame clones alone and lacks a portion of them. Of a few hundred thousand clones listed, roughly 86% are singletons. Sequencing was done on a sample of peripheral blood. The receptor set was obtained from a woman aged 45-59 years with acute or convalescent COVID-19. Both conserved end residues are part of each CDR3. The D gene is left open where the match is weak. Size is stated for part of the rows, as once, few or many counts, or as a class when the clone is expanded.

d_call,j_call,v_call,clone_size,cdr3_nt,cdr3_aa
TRBD1,TRBJ1-5,TRBV4-2,NA,TGTGCCAGCAGCCAACACTCCGGGACAGGGTATCAGCCCCAGCATTTT,CASSQHSGTGYQPQHF
TRBD2,TRBJ2-5,TRBV7-8,NA,TGTGCCAGCCACGTGCGGGCGGGAGGCTCAAGAAAGACCCAGTACTTC,CASHVRAGGSRKTQYF
TRBD1,TRBJ1-2,TRBV6-4,NA,TGTGCCAGCAGCCCGGACAGGGGGCAAAATGGCTACACCTTC,CASSPDRGQNGYTF
TRBD1,TRBJ2-3,TRBV6-6,NA,TGTGCCAGCAGGCCCCGGCGGCAGGGGGTCACAGATACGCAGTATTTT,CASRPRRQGVTDTQYF
NA,TRBJ1-1,TRBV5-1,few,TGCGCCAGCAGCTTGGCCCCGGGGTCGGAAACTGAAGCTTTCTTT,CASSLAPGSETEAFF
TRBD2,TRBJ2-3,TRBV7-6,few,TGTGCCAGCAGCTTAGGCCTCCTAGCGGGCACAGATACGCAGTATTTT,CASSLGLLAGTDTQYF
NA,TRBJ1-2,TRBV28,NA,TGTGCCAGCAGATCCGCGGGGGGGGTCAACTATGGCTACACCTTC,CASRSAGGVNYGYTF
NA,TRBJ1-1,TRBV3-1/TRBV3-2,NA,TGTGCCAGCAGCCAAGTCGGGGACACTGAAGCTTTCTTT,CASSQVGDTEAFF
TRBD2,TRBJ2-7,TRBV5-1,NA,TGCGCCAGCAGCTCGACTAGCGGTCCCTACGAGCAGTACTTC,CASSSTSGPYEQYF
TRBD1,TRBJ1-5,TRBV27,NA,TGTGCCAGCAGTTTTTCAGGGGGCGCCCATCAGCCCCAGCATTTT,CASSFSGGAHQPQHF
NA,TRBJ2-5,TRBV6-5,NA,TGTGCCAGCAGTTACGGCTCCTTACCGCAAGAGACCCAGTACTTC,CASSYGSLPQETQYF
NA,TRBJ2-3,TRBV24-1,once,TGTGCCACCAGTGATCCCCGGCCAGGGGTTGTGCGCACAGATACGCAGTATTTT,CATSDPRPGVVRTDTQYF
TRBD1,TRBJ2-7,TRBV6-5,NA,TGTGCCAGCAGTCCGACAGGGGGCAACGAGCAGTACTTC,CASSPTGGNEQYF
NA,TRBJ1-3,TRBV11-2,NA,TGTGCCAGCAATCCTACAGGGCTAACTGGAAACACCATATATTTT,CASNPTGLTGNTIYF
NA,TRBJ2-7,TRBV5-4,NA,TGTGCCAGCAGCCCAAGCGGTACCCACTACGAGCAGTACTTC,CASSPSGTHYEQYF
NA,TRBJ2-1,TRBV25-1,NA,TGTGCCAGGGGGCGGGGGCCGTTCTTC,CARGRGPFF
NA,TRBJ2-7,TRBV27,NA,TGTGCCGCCAGGACAGACCCCTACGAGCAGTACTTC,CAARTDPYEQYF
TRBD1,TRBJ1-1,TRBV11-2,NA,TGTGCCAGCAGCTTGAGACAGGGGGGAGGGGGAGTGGCTGAAGCTTTCTTT,CASSLRQGGGGVAEAFF
NA,TRBJ1-6,TRBV7-2,NA,TGTGCCAGCAGCTTAGATAAAGGGGAGGTTTCACCCCTCCACTTT,CASSLDKGEVSPLHF
NA,TRBJ1-2,TRBV3-1/TRBV3-2,NA,TGTGCCAGCAGCCAACTGACAGGACCCGATGGCTACACCTTC,CASSQLTGPDGYTF
TRBD1,TRBJ1-1,TRBV24-1,NA,TGTGCCACCAGTGATTCCGGACAGGGATGGCGAGGCACTGAAGCTTTCTTT,CATSDSGQGWRGTEAFF
TRBD1,TRBJ1-2,TRBV19,NA,TGTGCCAGTAGTAGGGACAGGGCCGGCTATGGCTACACCTTC,CASSRDRAGYGYTF
NA,TRBJ1-1,TRBV2,NA,TGTGCCAGCAGTGAAGGTTGGGCACCTGAAGCTTTCTTT,CASSEGWAPEAFF
NA,TRBJ1-1,TRBV10-3,NA,TGTGCCATCAGGAATACAGTGGGTATGGACACTGAAGCTTTCTTT,CAIRNTVGMDTEAFF
NA,TRBJ1-2,TRBV20-1,NA,TGCAGTGGCGCGGCCCGGAGTAGCTACACCTTC,CSGAARSSYTF
NA,TRBJ2-7,TRBV30,NA,TGTGCCTCCCGGGGGAATGTAAACGAGCAGTACTTC,CASRGNVNEQYF
TRBD2,TRBJ2-1,TRBV19,NA,TGTGCCAGTAGGACCGAAACTAGCGGGGGCGTCCACAATGAGCAGTTCTTC,CASRTETSGGVHNEQFF
TRBD1,TRBJ1-1,TRBV7-9,NA,TGTGCCAGCAGCTGGGGGACAGACACTGAAGCTTTCTTT,CASSWGTDTEAFF
NA,TRBJ2-2,TRBV7-3,few,TGTGCCAGCAGCTCCGGTTCGGCCGGGGAGCTGTTTTTT,CASSSGSAGELFF
NA,TRBJ2-2,TRBV7-2,NA,TGTGCCAGCAGCCTTTATCTGCGGGCGGGGCCCGGGGAGCTGTTTTTT,CASSLYLRAGPGELFF
TRBD2,TRBJ2-1,TRBV7-9,NA,TGTGCCAGCAGCCCAATAGCGGGACGGGATGAGCAGTTCTTC,CASSPIAGRDEQFF
TRBD1,TRBJ2-1,TRBV4-2,NA,TGTGCCAGCAGCCGCACCGGGACAGGGCACTACAATGAGCAGTTCTTC,CASSRTGTGHYNEQFF
NA,TRBJ2-1,TRBV28,NA,TGTGCCAGCAGTTTGACAGGACGCAATGAGCAGTTCTTC,CASSLTGRNEQFF
TRBD1,TRBJ1-2,TRBV27,once,TGTGCCAGCAGTTCCCAGGGGGCTATGGGTGGCTACACCTTC,CASSSQGAMGGYTF
NA,TRBJ1-4,TRBV19,NA,TGTGCCAGTAGTATATATGGCAGGGGCAATGAAAAACTGTTTTTT,CASSIYGRGNEKLFF
NA,TRBJ2-1,TRBV6-6,NA,TGTGCCAGCAGCGGTACAGGGAGCTCCTACAATGAGCAGTTCTTC,CASSGTGSSYNEQFF
TRBD1,TRBJ2-7,TRBV5-1,few,TGCGCCAGCAGCGGGACAGGGGAGAACTCCTACGAGCAGTACTTC,CASSGTGENSYEQYF
NA,TRBJ2-7,TRBV7-2,NA,TGTGCCAGCAGAACCCCACAGGGCTACGAGCAGTACTTC,CASRTPQGYEQYF
TRBD2,TRBJ2-7,TRBV15,NA,TGTGCCACCAGCGGGCTAGCGGGCTACGAGCAGTACTTC,CATSGLAGYEQYF
TRBD2,TRBJ2-1,TRBV24-1,NA,TGTGCCACCAGTGATACCCTGACTAGCGGGTCCAACAATGAGCAGTTCTTC,CATSDTLTSGSNNEQFF
NA,TRBJ1-2,TRBV6-2/TRBV6-3,NA,TGTGCCAGCAGTTACTCATTTGGAAGGTCTAGAAACTATGGCTACACCTTC,CASSYSFGRSRNYGYTF
TRBD2,TRBJ2-5,TRBV24-1,NA,TGTGCCACCAGTGATTCTAGCGGAAACCAAGAGACCCAGTACTTC,CATSDSSGNQETQYF
NA,TRBJ1-1,TRBV28,once,TGTGCCAGCAGTTTTCGGGGGAGATCGGACACTGAAGCTTTCTTT,CASSFRGRSDTEAFF
TRBD2,TRBJ2-1,TRBV28,NA,TGTGCCAGCAGTCCACCCGGACTAGCGGGATCCAATGAGCAGTTCTTC,CASSPPGLAGSNEQFF
TRBD2,TRBJ2-1,TRBV7-3,NA,TGTGCCAGCAGCCCGCTAGCGGGAGGAAACAATGAGCAGTTCTTC,CASSPLAGGNNEQFF